The clone carrying this T cell receptor beta chain was picked up a small number of times. This entry comes from a study of T-cell reconstitution after alpha-beta-depleted transplantation in children. Construction of the TCRbeta library involved unique molecular identifiers. MiXCR, applied by TCRdb to the PCR reads, yields one record per CDR3 protein. The sample shows around 530,000 distinct CDR3 sequences, approximately 32% of them seen only once. Trimming cost V 3 bases and J 4 bases, with 6 bases left between them. The CDR3 runs 12 residues. The material was PBMCs from the stem cell graft donor, obtained from the stem cell graft. This chain links TRBV12-3 or TRBV12-4 with TRBJ1-2, with unresolved D. The receptor was isolated from a human donor who donated a stem cell graft to a child with aplastic anemia. CDR3 residues: CASSLVGYGYTF. CDR3 DNA sequence: TGTGCCAGCAGTTTGGTGGGCTATGGCTACACCTTC.